A selection of T cell receptor beta chains follows, all from one sample in a study of T cell responses to AZD1222 COVID-19 vaccine. The method was immunoSEQ multiplex PCR; TCRdb's version includes in-frame clones alone and lacks a portion of them. The profile covers about 150,000 clones, with more than 90% appearing a single time and about 3.3% taken by the ten largest. The material was peripheral blood, obtained 28 days after the second AZD1222 dose. Receptors were obtained from an adult who received the AZD1222 COVID-19 vaccine. CDR3s include the opening cysteine and the closing phenylalanine or tryptophan. The D gene is left open where the match is weak.

TRBV5-1,.,TRBJ1-4,CASSLGAPGNEKLFF,TGCGCCAGCAGCTTGGGTGCCCCAGGAAATGAAAAACTGTTTTTT
TRBV9,.,TRBJ1-1,CASSVGPSNTEAFF,TGTGCCAGCAGCGTAGGCCCCTCGAACACTGAAGCTTTCTTT
TRBV6-5,TRBD1,TRBJ1-5,CASRATGGVQPQHF,TGTGCCAGCAGGGCGACAGGGGGCGTACAGCCCCAGCATTTT
TRBV10-3,.,TRBJ1-3,CAISDGGARSGNTIYF,TGTGCCATCAGTGATGGGGGGGCGAGGTCTGGAAACACCATATATTTT
TRBV18,.,TRBJ1-3,CASSPPGEMGGNTIYF,TGTGCCAGCTCACCACCGGGGGAGATGGGTGGAAACACCATATATTTT
TRBV7-2,TRBD2,TRBJ2-5,CASSFPGLAGQETQYF,TGTGCCAGCAGCTTCCCGGGACTAGCGGGTCAAGAGACCCAGTACTTC
TRBV7-3,.,TRBJ2-3,CASSRIGTSTDTQYF,TGTGCCAGCAGCCGAATAGGGACTAGCACAGATACGCAGTATTTT
TRBV7-2,.,TRBJ2-5,CASSLGSYFQETQYF,TGTGCCAGCAGCTTAGGGTCGTACTTCCAAGAGACCCAGTACTTC
TRBV24-1,.,TRBJ1-1,CANSFEKGLGGEAFF,TGTGCCAACTCATTCGAGAAAGGGCTTGGGGGTGAAGCTTTCTTT
TRBV24-1,.,TRBJ2-7,CATSGERGSHLSYEQYF,TGTGCCACCAGTGGGGAGAGGGGCTCACACCTTTCCTACGAGCAGTACTTC
TRBV5-1,.,TRBJ1-2,CASSLDGDQGYTF,TGCGCCAGCAGCTTGGACGGGGATCAGGGCTACACCTTC
TRBV9,TRBD2,TRBJ2-2,CASSGTSGSTGELFF,TGTGCCAGCAGCGGGACTAGCGGGAGCACCGGGGAGCTGTTTTTT
TRBV24-1,TRBD1,TRBJ2-3,CATSDVTGKPDTQYF,TGTGCCACCAGTGATGTGACAGGGAAGCCAGATACGCAGTATTTT
TRBV6-5,.,TRBJ1-2,CASAPGGPNYGYTF,TGTGCCAGCGCCCCTGGGGGACCTAACTATGGCTACACCTTC
TRBV5-6,.,TRBJ1-5,CASSLGGARQPQHF,TGTGCCAGCAGCTTAGGGGGGGCGCGGCAGCCCCAGCATTTT
TRBV19,.,TRBJ2-7,CASTSSYEQYF,TGTGCCAGTACCTCCTCCTACGAGCAGTACTTC